This entry describes one T cell receptor beta chain. Its specificity is unknown. This CDR3 spans 14 amino acids. V was clipped by 2 bases and J by 4 bases; unmatched bases: 4. Germline CDR1 is MNHNY and CDR2 is SVGAGI (reference sequence). The data are from a study of cytomegalovirus exposure and HLA in healthy donors. Study outcomes and limitations: In an earlier analysis, most TCR beta V segments were productive about 87% or about 30% of the time.

60 Vbeta and 13 Jbeta primers were used in PCR. Method: immunoSEQ multiplex PCR; TCRdb's copy keeps in-frame clones and lacks some. Of around 79,000 clones listed, 65% to 85% are singletons. The rearrangement uses TRBV6-6 and TRBJ1-2; 7 nucleotides match TRBD1. The sequence was obtained from a woman between 40 and 50 years old in good health and CMV-seropositive. Sequencing used PBMCs. DNA of the CDR3: TGTGCCAGCAGTTACGAGGACAGGCCCTATGGCTACACCTTC. Its protein product is CASSYEDRPYGYTF.